The source of this T cell receptor (beta chain) is a study of cytomegalovirus exposure and HLA in healthy donors. J was trimmed by 5 bases and V by 1 base; bases with no gene match: 2. The CDR3 consists of 13 residues. Germline lookup yields CDR1 SQVTM and CDR2 ANQGSEA. The PCR had 60 Vbeta and 13 Jbeta primers. Clones were sequenced by immunoSEQ multiplex PCR, and TCRdb holds only the in-frame ones, with some missing. Of some 190,000 clones in the sample, roughly three quarters are singletons; the top ten hold less than 2.5%. V and J are TRBV29-1 and TRBJ1-2, with TRBD1 identical over 9 bases. This TCR was sampled from a woman aged 25-40 years in good health and CMV-seropositive. The sequenced sample was PBMCs. The CDR3 spells CSVEVGQGYGYTF. DNA for the CDR3: TGCAGCGTTGAAGTGGGACAGGGTTATGGCTACACCTTC.